The 5 T cell receptor beta chains given below trace back to one sample, sequenced in a study of shared T cell receptors in the human thymus (dated by TCRdb to the early 2020s). Library creation used the immunoSEQ multiplex PCR assay. TCRdb mirrors the immuneACCESS table, restricted to in-frame sequences. Some clones are absent from its copies; in checked studies, under half trace to an unresolved V gene, and the reason for the others is unknown. This sample gives under 450,000 clones in total; 95% of them show up just once. The ten largest clones take up approximately 0.018% of the sample. Specimen: thymocytes. The source is a human donor.

The chain recombines TRBV11-2 with TRBJ2-2; D might be TRBD1 (5 bases). V lost 5 bases to trimming and J lost 6 bases, with 19 bases between them. This CDR3 is 16 amino acids long. CDR1 and CDR2 (germline): SGHAT, FQNNGV. CDR3 sequence reads: CASSPWIRGNAGELFF. The DNA for the CDR3 is TGTGCCAGCAGCCCGTGGATTAGGGGTAACGCCGGGGAGCTGTTTTTT.

The chain combines TRBV20-1 with TRBJ1-2; D call uncertain. Trimming took 8 bases from V and 1 from J, leaving 8 bases between them. From germline, CDR1 is DFQATT and CDR2 SNEGSKA (reference sequence). This CDR3 comprises 11 residues. The CDR3 sequence is CSHRDNYGYTF. The CDR3 DNA reads as TGCAGTCACAGAGATAACTATGGCTACACCTTC.

This chain joins TRBV30 and TRBJ1-4; TRBD1 agrees at 7 bases. The V gene's germline CDR1 is GTSNPN and CDR2 SVGIG (reference sequence). The CDR3 consists of 14 residues. Trimming cost V 0 bases and J 7 bases; bases outside gene matches: 5. Written as DNA, the CDR3 is TGTGCCTGGAGTGTTCAGGGGGTAGTTGAAAAACTGTTTTTT. Its translation is CAWSVQGVVEKLFF.

This chain links TRBV2 with TRBJ2-1; D is unclear. The CDR3 is 8 residues long. CDR1 is SNHLY, CDR2 FYNNEI, per germline. V gave up 3 bases and J gave up 15 bases, with 3 bases separating them. The CDR3 nucleotides are TGTGCCAGCAGTGAGTGGTTCTTC. Protein: CASSEWFF.

J is TRBJ2-3 and V is TRBV9; 13 positions agree with TRBD2. CDR1 and CDR2 (germline): SGDLS, YYNGEE. The length of the CDR3 is 15 residues. The trim removed 3 bases at V and 5 bases at J, leaving 3 bases unmatched. The CDR3 DNA reads TGTGCCAGCAGCGCCGGGACTAGCGGGATAGATACGCAGTATTTT. Amino acid sequence: CASSAGTSGIDTQYF.